This T cell receptor (beta chain) emerged from a study of T and B cells in COVID-19 patients. Study as a whole: In the active-infection cohort, about 90% of the roughly 20 patients had comorbidities linked to unfavorable COVID-19 outcome. Points from the study as a whole: Patients with COVID-19 reportedly showed strongly skewed T cell receptor beta variable and joining gene usage.

The CDR3 covers 14 residues. Germline CDR1 reads DFQATT; CDR2 reads SNEGSKA (reference sequence). V lost 5 bases, J lost 2 bases, and 7 bases stayed unmatched. Multiplex PCR with BIOMED2 TRB-A/B primer pools amplified TRB rearrangements. TCRdb called the multiplex PCR reads again in MiXCR, with one record for every CDR3 protein. Of fewer than 25,000 distinct CDR3 sequences in the sample, roughly 27% were seen once. Worth noting for this clonotype: The antigen is not known.

From blood, roughly 250-500 ng of genomic DNA served as TRB template. The TCR originated in a human donor who had recovered from COVID-19. Sequenced sample: blood. The V and J genes are TRBV20-1 and TRBJ2-7, with 9 bases that match TRBD1. CDR3 sequence: CSACGQGPPYEQYF. In DNA form, the CDR3 reads TGCAGTGCTTGCGGACAGGGGCCTCCCTACGAGCAGTACTTC.